One TCR beta chain is described in this entry. The CDR3 loop spans 16 amino acids. J was trimmed by 3 bases and V by 1 base; bases with no gene match: 4. Germline lookup yields CDR1 SGHVS and CDR2 FNYEAQ. These data are taken from a study of blood T cell repertoires in COVID-19. Sequencing was performed with immunoSEQ multiplex PCR; in TCRdb, only in-frame clones are kept and a portion is missing. The table shows over 200,000 clones, with 88% occurring only once. This chain uses TRBV7-6 with TRBJ2-3; 10 bases match TRBD2. The receptor's source is a woman in her 30s with acute or convalescent COVID-19. Sample: peripheral blood. The chain's CDR3 is CASSLGLGLATDTQYF. The DNA of the CDR3 is TGTGCCAGCAGCTTAGGTCTGGGACTAGCGACAGATACGCAGTATTTT.